The clone carrying this T cell receptor (beta chain) was picked up one time. The antigen remains unidentified. V shed 4 bases and J shed 5 bases, with 18 bases lying between them. The CDR3 covers 17 residues. Germline V lookup: CDR1 SEHNR, CDR2 FQNEAQ (reference sequence). Researchers ran the PCR with 60 Vbeta and 13 Jbeta primers. The data were produced by immunoSEQ multiplex PCR, yet TCRdb's version contains in-frame clones alone and is incomplete. The sample contains over 150,000 clones, 84% of which appear only once. This record comes from a study of cytomegalovirus exposure and HLA in healthy donors. Turning to the study itself: Unique TCRs from HLA-typed donors, approximately 80 million of them, were held in an early data release. Whole-study results and caveats: Later work showed greater clonal expansion in HLA-associated TCR beta chains than in equally common others. An analysis that came later showed most CMV-associated TCR beta chains appearing HLA-restricted. Researchers reported in a later analysis that a missense DCLRE1C variant was tied to TCR beta V- and J-gene trimming.

This chain joins TRBV7-9 and TRBJ1-6; D remains unclear. Sequencing input: PBMCs. The clonotype was recovered from a girl aged 5-17 years in good health and CMV-seropositive. DNA of the CDR3: TGTGCCAGCAGCTCCCGGTGGGAGGAACCAAATAATTCACCCCTCCACTTT. This sequence encodes CASSSRWEEPNNSPLHF.